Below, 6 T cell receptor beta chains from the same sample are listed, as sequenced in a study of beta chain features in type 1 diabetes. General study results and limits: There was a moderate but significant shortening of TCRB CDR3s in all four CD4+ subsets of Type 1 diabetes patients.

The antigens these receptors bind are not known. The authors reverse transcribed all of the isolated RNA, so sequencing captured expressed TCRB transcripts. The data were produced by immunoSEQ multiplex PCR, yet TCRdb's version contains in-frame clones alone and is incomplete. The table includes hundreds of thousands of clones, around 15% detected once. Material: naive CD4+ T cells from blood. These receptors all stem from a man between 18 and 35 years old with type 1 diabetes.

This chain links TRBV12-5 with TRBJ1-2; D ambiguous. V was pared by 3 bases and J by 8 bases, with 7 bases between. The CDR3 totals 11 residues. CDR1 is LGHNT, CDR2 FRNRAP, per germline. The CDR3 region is CASGFSLGYTF. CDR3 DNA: TGTGCTAGTGGTTTCTCCCTGGGCTACACCTTC.

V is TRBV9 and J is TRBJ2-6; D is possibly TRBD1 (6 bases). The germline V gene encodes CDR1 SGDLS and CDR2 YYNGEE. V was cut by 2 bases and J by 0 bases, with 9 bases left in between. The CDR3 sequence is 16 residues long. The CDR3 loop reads CASSVSGHSGANVLTF. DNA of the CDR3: TGTGCCAGCAGCGTCTCGGGACACTCTGGGGCCAACGTCCTGACTTTC. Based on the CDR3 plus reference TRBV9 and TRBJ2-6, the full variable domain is DSGVTQTPKHLITATGQRVTLRCSPRSGDLSVYWYQQSLDQGLQFLIQYYNGEERAKGNILERFSAQQFPDLHSELNLSSLELGDSALYFCASSVSGHSGANVLTFGAGSRLTVL.

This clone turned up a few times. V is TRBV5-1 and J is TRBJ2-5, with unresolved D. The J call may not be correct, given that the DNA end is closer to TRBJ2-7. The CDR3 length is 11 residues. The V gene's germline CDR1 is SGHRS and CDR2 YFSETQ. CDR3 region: CASSDAYEQYF. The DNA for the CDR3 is TGCGCCAGCAGTGACGCCTACGAGCAGTACTTC.

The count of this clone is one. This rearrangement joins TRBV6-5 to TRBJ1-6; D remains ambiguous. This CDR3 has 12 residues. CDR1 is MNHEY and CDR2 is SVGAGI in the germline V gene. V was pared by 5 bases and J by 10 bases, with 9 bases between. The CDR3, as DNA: TGTGCCAGCAGTAGGGATGGATCACCCCTCCACTTT. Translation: CASSRDGSPLHF.

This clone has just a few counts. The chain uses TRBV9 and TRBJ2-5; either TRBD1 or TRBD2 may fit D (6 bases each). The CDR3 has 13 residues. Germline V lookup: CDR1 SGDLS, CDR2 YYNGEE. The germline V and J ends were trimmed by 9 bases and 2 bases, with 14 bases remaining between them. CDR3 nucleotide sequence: TGTGCCACAGCGAGGGGGGATCAAGAGACCCAGTACTTC. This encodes CATARGDQETQYF.

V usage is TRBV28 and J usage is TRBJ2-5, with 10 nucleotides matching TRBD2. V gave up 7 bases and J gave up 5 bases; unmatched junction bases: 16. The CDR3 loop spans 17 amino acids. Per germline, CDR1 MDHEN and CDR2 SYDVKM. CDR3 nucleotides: TGTGCCAGCACCCGAAAGGGGTTGCTAGCGGGGGATGAGACCCAGTACTTC. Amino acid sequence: CASTRKGLLAGDETQYF.